This paragraph reports one TCR beta chain. Antigen: not known. Sequencing used immunoSEQ multiplex PCR; TCRdb keeps in-frame clones, though not all of them. The sample includes roughly 90,000 clones, roughly 89% of them seen just once. This sample was taken from a study of OX40 agonist ivuxolimab in advanced cancers. Study outcomes and limitations: Clonal expansion was among the lowest in partial responders at 0.1-3.0 mg/kg, especially CD8+.

This clonotype was obtained from an adult with an advanced solid tumor such as melanoma, head and neck, liver or kidney cancer. The source was CD4+ or CD8+ T cells sorted from blood, collected in a trial of the OX40 agonist ivuxolimab.

The CDR3 is CASSLVNSLLYDEQFF. The CDR3 DNA reads TGTGCCAGCAGCTTAGTGAACAGTTTACTTTACGATGAGCAGTTCTTC. The chain employs TRBV7-9 and TRBJ2-1, with D uncertain. V was clipped by 1 base and J by 8 bases, with 18 bases between them. The CDR3 has 16 residues. Germline values: CDR1 SEHNR, CDR2 FQNEAQ (reference sequence).